These 16 T cell receptor beta chains came from one sample sequenced in a study of T cell responses to AZD1222 COVID-19 vaccine (dated by TCRdb to the early 2020s). Libraries came from the immunoSEQ multiplex PCR assay. The table comes from immuneACCESS by way of TCRdb, which keeps in-frame sequences with V and J called. Part of the clones is missing from these tables; in studies checked, under half for an unresolved V gene and the rest for unknown reasons. The sample records about 150,000 clones, over 90% of which are singletons. Around 2.5% of the sample is taken by the ten largest. According to the study, the label for this sample's time point signals: baseline before first vaccination. The specimen was peripheral blood, collected on day 0 of AZD1222 vaccination. All receptors come from an adult in good health.

The chain links TRBV6-2 or TRBV6-3 to TRBJ2-1, with TRBD2 as a possible D gene (5 bases). CDR1 is MNHEY and CDR2 is SVGEGT in the germline V gene. The V and J ends lost 6 bases and 7 bases respectively, with 10 bases between them. This CDR3 contains 12 residues. CDR3 protein: CASSPTRNEQFF. As DNA, the CDR3 is TGTGCCAGCAGCCCCACTAGAAATGAGCAGTTCTTC.

The sample holds a few counts of this clone. The gene calls are TRBV2 and TRBJ2-6; the D is unclear. Germline assignment: CDR1 SNHLY and CDR2 FYNNEI. This CDR3 spans 20 amino acids. V dropped 2 bases and J dropped 1 base, with 21 bases sitting between them. The CDR3 nucleotides read TGTGCCAGCAGTGAAAGTGCAACTCTGGGTTCCCCTTCTGGGGCCAACGTCCTGACTTTC. Translated, it gives CASSESATLGSPSGANVLTF.

The chain employs TRBV5-8 and TRBJ1-2, with a possible D match to TRBD1 (5 bases). Germline V lookup: CDR1 SGHTS, CDR2 YDEGEE. This CDR3 has 13 residues. V gave up 6 bases and J gave up 7 bases, with 16 bases separating them. CDR3 sequence reads: CASTLSQRGGYTF. CDR3 DNA sequence: TGTGCCAGCACCCTCTCCCAGAGGGGTGGCTACACCTTC.

This chain joins TRBV6-6 and TRBJ1-5, with D perhaps TRBD1 (6 bases). The CDR3 consists of 16 residues. The V end lost 5 bases, the J end lost 0 bases, and 14 bases lay between the germline ends. CDR1 and CDR2 (germline): MNHNY, SVGAGI (reference sequence). The CDR3 coding sequence is TGTGCCAGCAGTACGAGGGGACAAATTAGCAATCAGCCCCAGCATTTT. Translated, it gives CASSTRGQISNQPQHF.

This chain joins TRBV19 and TRBJ1-5; D ambiguous. The CDR3 runs 14 residues. V gave up 7 bases and J gave up 2 bases, with 12 bases separating them. The germline CDR1 and CDR2 sequences are LNHDA and SQIVND (reference sequence). CDR3 in amino acids: CASTKVWGNQPQHF. CDR3 bases: TGTGCCAGTACCAAAGTTTGGGGCAATCAGCCCCAGCATTTT. The full variable domain, its missing parts supplied by reference TRBV19 and TRBJ1-5, is DGGITQSPKYLFRKEGQNVTLSCEQNLNHDAMYWYRQDPGQGLRLIYYSQIVNDFQKGDIAEGYSVSREKKESFPLTVTSAQKNPTAFYLCASTKVWGNQPQHFGDGTRLSIL.

The chain carries TRBV20-1 and TRBJ1-1; TRBD1 matches at 10 bases. After removal of 6 bases from V and 6 bases from J, the junction contained 10 bases not matched to a gene. CDR1 is DFQATT, CDR2 SNEGSKA, per germline (reference sequence). This CDR3 is built from 14 residues. CDR3 in amino acids: CSASPGQGFAEAFF. The CDR3 DNA sequence: TGCAGTGCAAGTCCGGGACAGGGGTTTGCTGAAGCTTTCTTT.

V gene TRBV27 combines with J gene TRBJ1-6, with 7 bases aligning to TRBD1. The CDR3 loop spans 12 amino acids. After removal of 6 bases from V and 9 bases from J, the junction contained 2 bases not matched to a gene. Germline CDR1 is MNHEY and CDR2 is SMNVEV (reference sequence). CDR3 in DNA: TGTGCCAGCAGGCGACAGGGTTCACCCCTCCACTTT. Translated, it gives CASRRQGSPLHF.

The chain uses TRBV5-1 and TRBJ2-3; no firm D call. In germline, CDR1 is SGHRS, CDR2 YFSETQ. CDR3 length: 16 residues. The V and J ends lost 5 bases and 2 bases respectively, with 18 bases between them. The CDR3 loop is CASRVWSFRDTDTQYF. The DNA for the CDR3 is TGCGCCAGCAGAGTATGGTCCTTTCGAGACACAGATACGCAGTATTTT.

V and J are TRBV13 and TRBJ2-4; D is uncertain. CDR3 length equals 14 residues. The V gene's germline CDR1 is PRHDT and CDR2 FYEKMQ (reference sequence). With 3 bases removed from V and 2 bases from J, the gap between germline ends came to 8 bases. The CDR3 DNA reads TGTGCCAGCAGCTTTCGGGCGACCAAAAACATTCAGTACTTC. This encodes CASSFRATKNIQYF.

The chain uses TRBV18 and TRBJ2-6; 12 bases match TRBD1. J was trimmed by 2 bases and V by 8 bases; bases with no gene match: 4. The CDR3 totals 16 residues. Germline V gives CDR1 KGHSH, CDR2 LQKENI. CDR3 region: CASRGQGATGANVLTF. The CDR3 DNA follows: TGTGCCAGCCGGGGACAGGGGGCCACTGGGGCCAACGTCCTGACTTTC.

This clone was seen a few times. The genes are TRBV6-5 and TRBJ1-1; D might be TRBD1 (6 bases). This CDR3 is built from 15 residues. With 3 bases removed from V and 7 bases from J, the gap between germline ends came to 18 bases. The germline gives CDR1 MNHEY, CDR2 SVGAGI. The CDR3 loop is CASSYVGRGGLEAFF. The CDR3, as DNA: TGTGCCAGCAGTTATGTTGGCAGGGGAGGACTTGAAGCTTTCTTT.

V usage is TRBV5-4 and J usage is TRBJ2-7; TRBD2 is a possible D gene (6 bases). The germline gives CDR1 SGHNT, CDR2 YYREEE (reference sequence). The CDR3 covers 14 residues. V gave up 0 bases and J gave up 2 bases, with 9 bases separating them. This CDR3 reads CASSLGGLPYEQYF. DNA for the CDR3: TGTGCCAGCAGCTTGGGGGGACTGCCCTACGAGCAGTACTTC.

The chain links TRBV28 to TRBJ1-4, with 7 bases that match TRBD1. CDR3 size: 14 residues. Germline V gives CDR1 MDHEN, CDR2 SYDVKM. The V segment lost 5 bases and the J segment 4 bases; nucleotides outside the gene matches: 4. The DNA of the CDR3 is TGTGCCAGCAGTGCGGGGGACAGTAATGAAAAACTGTTTTTT. Translation: CASSAGDSNEKLFF.

J is TRBJ1-5 and V is TRBV18; 8 bases fit TRBD1. Germline loops: CDR1 KGHSH, CDR2 LQKENI. The CDR3 covers 15 residues. The trim removed 3 bases at V and 6 bases at J, leaving 7 bases unmatched. The CDR3 is CASSPADRDGQPQHF. The CDR3 nucleotides read TGTGCCAGCTCACCCGCGGACAGGGATGGTCAGCCCCAGCATTTT.

The chain has TRBV6-5 and TRBJ1-3; the D is unclear. The germline V gene has CDR1 MNHEY and CDR2 SVGAGI. The ends were cut back, 2 bases at V and 0 bases at J, with 2 bases in the middle. The CDR3 loop spans 13 amino acids. The CDR3 nucleotides read TGTGCCAGCAGTTACGGCTCTGGAAACACCATATATTTT. Encoded protein: CASSYGSGNTIYF.

The V call is TRBV27, the J call TRBJ1-4, with D possibly matching TRBD1 (5 bases). V was cut by 8 bases and J by 2 bases, with 12 bases left in between. Germline CDR1 and CDR2: MNHEY and SMNVEV (reference sequence). This CDR3 comprises 14 residues. The CDR3 region is CASLPGATNEKLFF. CDR3 nucleotides: TGTGCCAGCCTTCCCGGGGCCACTAATGAAAAACTGTTTTTT.